The rows below give T cell receptor beta chains drawn from one sample of a study of blood T cell repertoires in COVID-19. Measured with immunoSEQ multiplex PCR; TCRdb has only the in-frame clones, and not every one. The top ten clones hold roughly 5% of a sample with roughly 170,000 clones, roughly 84% of them seen once. The source material was peripheral blood. The receptors here all came from a woman in her forties or fifties with COVID-19, enrolled during active disease. CDR3s include the opening cysteine and the closing phenylalanine or tryptophan. The order of the fields is V gene, clone size, J gene, D gene, CDR3 protein, CDR3 DNA. A D gene is named only where the DNA matches it firmly. A row's size may be missing; if present it is once, few, many or a size class.

v_call: TRBV5-5
clone_size: -
j_call: TRBJ1-5
d_call: TRBD1
cdr3_aa: CASSSGTGVSGNQPQHF
cdr3_nt: TGTGCCAGCAGCTCCGGGACAGGGGTTTCCGGCAATCAGCCCCAGCATTTT

v_call: TRBV2
clone_size: -
j_call: TRBJ1-5
d_call: -
cdr3_aa: CASTWGRAVSNQPQHF
cdr3_nt: TGTGCCAGCACCTGGGGGCGGGCCGTTAGCAATCAGCCCCAGCATTTT

v_call: TRBV6-6
clone_size: -
j_call: TRBJ2-2
d_call: -
cdr3_aa: CASSFPGGWAWELFF
cdr3_nt: TGTGCCAGCAGTTTCCCAGGGGGGTGGGCCTGGGAGCTGTTTTTT

v_call: TRBV11-3
clone_size: -
j_call: TRBJ2-7
d_call: TRBD1
cdr3_aa: CASSPQGAGSSYEQYF
cdr3_nt: TGTGCCAGCAGCCCCCAGGGGGCAGGGAGCTCCTACGAGCAGTACTTC

v_call: TRBV6-2/TRBV6-3
clone_size: few
j_call: TRBJ1-2
d_call: TRBD1
cdr3_aa: CASSRDRGPGYGYTF
cdr3_nt: TGTGCCAGCAGTCGGGACAGGGGGCCCGGCTATGGCTACACCTTC

v_call: TRBV28
clone_size: -
j_call: TRBJ2-7
d_call: TRBD2
cdr3_aa: CASSLYRGGAYEQYF
cdr3_nt: TGTGCCAGCAGTTTATATCGCGGGGGGGCCTACGAGCAGTACTTC

v_call: TRBV30
clone_size: -
j_call: TRBJ1-2
d_call: TRBD1
cdr3_aa: CAWSVGTADGYTF
cdr3_nt: TGTGCCTGGAGTGTTGGGACAGCGGATGGCTACACCTTC

v_call: TRBV4-3
clone_size: -
j_call: TRBJ2-3
d_call: -
cdr3_aa: CASSHRGESTDTQYF
cdr3_nt: TGCGCCAGCAGCCACAGGGGTGAGTCCACAGATACGCAGTATTTT

v_call: TRBV3-1/TRBV3-2
clone_size: -
j_call: TRBJ2-3
d_call: -
cdr3_aa: CASSQDRASVEYF
cdr3_nt: TGTGCCAGCAGCCAAGATAGGGCTAGCGTGGAGTATTTT

v_call: TRBV27
clone_size: -
j_call: TRBJ1-6
d_call: -
cdr3_aa: CASRRSGGSPLHF
cdr3_nt: TGTGCCAGCAGACGGTCCGGAGGTTCACCCCTCCACTTT

v_call: TRBV3-1/TRBV3-2
clone_size: -
j_call: TRBJ1-3
d_call: -
cdr3_aa: CASSQDPRNTIYF
cdr3_nt: TGTGCCAGCAGCCAAGATCCTCGAAACACCATATATTTT

v_call: TRBV5-5
clone_size: -
j_call: TRBJ2-7
d_call: -
cdr3_aa: CASSLGPLSSYEQYF
cdr3_nt: TGTGCCAGCAGCTTGGGTCCCCTGAGCTCCTACGAGCAGTACTTC

v_call: TRBV6-1
clone_size: -
j_call: TRBJ1-4
d_call: -
cdr3_aa: CASSEMGLTNEKLFF
cdr3_nt: TGTGCCAGCAGTGAGATGGGGCTAACTAATGAAAAACTGTTTTTT

v_call: TRBV19
clone_size: once
j_call: TRBJ2-1
d_call: -
cdr3_aa: CASSMTVSKGYNEQFF
cdr3_nt: TGTGCCAGTAGTATGACAGTCAGTAAGGGATACAATGAGCAGTTCTTC

v_call: TRBV12-3/TRBV12-4
clone_size: -
j_call: TRBJ2-3
d_call: -
cdr3_aa: CASGTGMGTQYF
cdr3_nt: TGTGCCAGTGGAACAGGGATGGGTACGCAGTATTTT

v_call: TRBV19
clone_size: -
j_call: TRBJ1-5
d_call: -
cdr3_aa: CASTGGAGNQPQHF
cdr3_nt: TGTGCCAGTACCGGAGGGGCAGGGAATCAGCCCCAGCATTTT

v_call: TRBV6-4
clone_size: -
j_call: TRBJ1-1
d_call: TRBD1
cdr3_aa: CASSRDRAMNTEAFF
cdr3_nt: TGTGCCAGCAGTCGGGACAGGGCAATGAACACTGAAGCTTTCTTT

v_call: TRBV3-1/TRBV3-2
clone_size: -
j_call: TRBJ2-3
d_call: TRBD2
cdr3_aa: CASSLRTSGDTDTQYF
cdr3_nt: TGTGCCAGCAGCCTAAGGACTAGCGGGGACACAGATACGCAGTATTTT

v_call: TRBV7-6
clone_size: -
j_call: TRBJ2-5
d_call: TRBD1
cdr3_aa: CASSLTGQTQETQYF
cdr3_nt: TGTGCCAGCAGCTTAACGGGACAGACCCAAGAGACCCAGTACTTC

v_call: TRBV27
clone_size: -
j_call: TRBJ1-2
d_call: -
cdr3_aa: CASSTRSPRGRAYGYTF
cdr3_nt: TGTGCCAGCAGTACCCGATCCCCCCGGGGTCGGGCCTATGGCTACACCTTC

v_call: TRBV29-1
clone_size: few
j_call: TRBJ2-7
d_call: TRBD1
cdr3_aa: CSAGTGGGEQYF
cdr3_nt: TGCAGCGCCGGGACAGGGGGCGGCGAGCAGTACTTC

v_call: TRBV7-3
clone_size: few
j_call: TRBJ1-1
d_call: -
cdr3_aa: CASSQDSSNTEAFF
cdr3_nt: TGTGCCAGCAGCCAGGACAGTTCGAACACTGAAGCTTTCTTT

v_call: TRBV11-2
clone_size: once
j_call: TRBJ1-3
d_call: -
cdr3_aa: CASRIIGSSGNTIYF
cdr3_nt: TGTGCCAGCAGAATAATCGGGAGCTCTGGAAACACCATATATTTT

v_call: TRBV5-1
clone_size: -
j_call: TRBJ1-1
d_call: -
cdr3_aa: CASRPGDVTEAFF
cdr3_nt: TGCGCCAGCAGGCCGGGGGACGTGACTGAAGCTTTCTTT

v_call: TRBV19
clone_size: -
j_call: TRBJ2-5
d_call: -
cdr3_aa: CASSIDLGRGANRYQETQYF
cdr3_nt: TGTGCCAGTAGTATAGACCTGGGTCGCGGGGCGAACCGGTACCAAGAGACCCAGTACTTC

v_call: TRBV6-5
clone_size: -
j_call: TRBJ1-2
d_call: -
cdr3_aa: CGTGGGLLGGYTF
cdr3_nt: TGTGGAACGGGGGGAGGGTTACTAGGTGGCTACACCTTC

v_call: TRBV24-1
clone_size: -
j_call: TRBJ1-5
d_call: -
cdr3_aa: CATSDSGGSMFNQPQHF
cdr3_nt: TGTGCCACCAGTGATTCCGGGGGATCAATGTTCAATCAGCCCCAGCATTTT

v_call: TRBV29-1
clone_size: -
j_call: TRBJ2-3
d_call: -
cdr3_aa: CSVERGTSSTDTQYF
cdr3_nt: TGCAGCGTTGAACGTGGCACCTCTAGCACAGATACGCAGTATTTT

v_call: TRBV6-1
clone_size: -
j_call: TRBJ2-5
d_call: TRBD1
cdr3_aa: CASSEGQGTQETQYF
cdr3_nt: TGTGCCAGCAGTGAGGGACAGGGAACTCAAGAGACCCAGTACTTC

v_call: TRBV5-1
clone_size: -
j_call: TRBJ2-2
d_call: TRBD1
cdr3_aa: CASSPLRTGDIGELFF
cdr3_nt: TGCGCCAGCAGCCCTCTCAGGACAGGGGACATCGGGGAGCTGTTTTTT

v_call: TRBV4-1
clone_size: -
j_call: TRBJ1-5
d_call: TRBD1
cdr3_aa: CASSQAYGQEKTPSNQPQHF
cdr3_nt: TGCGCCAGCAGCCAAGCCTACGGACAGGAGAAAACTCCTAGCAATCAGCCCCAGCATTTT

v_call: TRBV7-2
clone_size: once
j_call: TRBJ1-1
d_call: -
cdr3_aa: CASSFHTVLNTEAFF
cdr3_nt: TGTGCCAGCAGCTTTCATACAGTTCTGAACACTGAAGCTTTCTTT

v_call: TRBV12-5
clone_size: -
j_call: TRBJ1-1
d_call: -
cdr3_aa: CASGDSYTEAFF
cdr3_nt: TGTGCTAGTGGGGACAGTTACACTGAAGCTTTCTTT

v_call: TRBV30
clone_size: once
j_call: TRBJ2-1
d_call: TRBD2
cdr3_aa: CAWSRGGAVGEQFF
cdr3_nt: TGTGCCTGGAGTCGCGGGGGGGCCGTAGGGGAGCAGTTCTTC

v_call: TRBV5-6
clone_size: once
j_call: TRBJ2-3
d_call: -
cdr3_aa: CASSLRQVGADTQYF
cdr3_nt: TGTGCCAGCAGCTTGAGACAGGTTGGCGCAGATACGCAGTATTTT

v_call: TRBV18
clone_size: -
j_call: TRBJ2-3
d_call: TRBD2
cdr3_aa: CASSPPSGFSTDTQYF
cdr3_nt: TGTGCCAGCTCACCACCTAGCGGGTTTAGCACAGATACGCAGTATTTT

v_call: TRBV7-9
clone_size: few
j_call: TRBJ1-1
d_call: TRBD1
cdr3_aa: CASSSMDRGEAFF
cdr3_nt: TGTGCCAGCAGCTCTATGGACAGGGGTGAAGCTTTCTTT

v_call: TRBV28
clone_size: few
j_call: TRBJ2-2
d_call: -
cdr3_aa: CASSFSGENTGELFF
cdr3_nt: TGTGCCAGCAGTTTTAGCGGAGAGAACACCGGGGAGCTGTTTTTT

v_call: TRBV5-1
clone_size: -
j_call: TRBJ2-2
d_call: -
cdr3_aa: CASTRENTGELFF
cdr3_nt: TGCGCCAGCACCAGGGAGAACACCGGGGAGCTGTTTTTT

v_call: TRBV4-2
clone_size: -
j_call: TRBJ1-1
d_call: -
cdr3_aa: CASSQEVRGTEAFF
cdr3_nt: TGTGCCAGCAGCCAAGAGGTAAGGGGCACTGAAGCTTTCTTT

v_call: TRBV12-3/TRBV12-4
clone_size: few
j_call: TRBJ1-1
d_call: -
cdr3_aa: CASRLQGNTEAFF
cdr3_nt: TGTGCCAGCAGATTACAGGGGAACACTGAAGCTTTCTTT

v_call: TRBV9
clone_size: -
j_call: TRBJ2-7
d_call: -
cdr3_aa: CASSVGIAEGQDEQYF
cdr3_nt: TGTGCCAGCAGCGTAGGAATAGCGGAGGGCCAAGACGAGCAGTACTTC

v_call: TRBV30
clone_size: -
j_call: TRBJ2-1
d_call: TRBD1
cdr3_aa: CACNRGTYNEQFF
cdr3_nt: TGTGCCTGTAACAGGGGAACCTACAATGAGCAGTTCTTC

v_call: TRBV6-5
clone_size: -
j_call: TRBJ2-3
d_call: -
cdr3_aa: CASRPLTDTQYF
cdr3_nt: TGTGCCAGCAGACCGCTAACAGATACGCAGTATTTT

v_call: TRBV18
clone_size: -
j_call: TRBJ2-5
d_call: -
cdr3_aa: CASSSGAEETQYF
cdr3_nt: TGTGCCAGCTCCTCAGGGGCAGAGGAGACCCAGTACTTC

v_call: TRBV4-3
clone_size: -
j_call: TRBJ2-2
d_call: TRBD2
cdr3_aa: CASSPGLAGPPGELFF
cdr3_nt: TGCGCCAGCAGCCCAGGACTAGCGGGCCCCCCCGGGGAGCTGTTTTTT

v_call: TRBV2
clone_size: -
j_call: TRBJ1-2
d_call: -
cdr3_aa: CASGSDGQVGYGYTF
cdr3_nt: TGTGCCAGCGGTAGTGACGGCCAGGTCGGCTATGGCTACACCTTC

v_call: TRBV10-3
clone_size: -
j_call: TRBJ1-2
d_call: -
cdr3_aa: CAISETVSYTF
cdr3_nt: TGTGCCATCAGTGAGACGGTGAGCTACACCTTC

v_call: TRBV11-3
clone_size: -
j_call: TRBJ2-1
d_call: TRBD2
cdr3_aa: CAIRRGEGSYNEQFF
cdr3_nt: TGTGCCATAAGAAGAGGGGAGGGTTCCTACAATGAGCAGTTCTTC

v_call: TRBV12-3/TRBV12-4
clone_size: -
j_call: TRBJ2-1
d_call: TRBD1
cdr3_aa: CASSIQGRNEQFF
cdr3_nt: TGTGCCAGCAGTATACAGGGGAGAAATGAGCAGTTCTTC

v_call: TRBV7-2
clone_size: -
j_call: TRBJ2-1
d_call: -
cdr3_aa: CASSLEQDSSYNEQFF
cdr3_nt: TGTGCCAGCAGCTTAGAGCAGGATAGCTCCTACAATGAGCAGTTCTTC

v_call: TRBV7-3
clone_size: -
j_call: TRBJ1-1
d_call: -
cdr3_aa: CASSAGGATEAFF
cdr3_nt: TGTGCCAGCAGTGCCGGGGGGGCCACTGAAGCTTTCTTT

v_call: TRBV2
clone_size: -
j_call: TRBJ1-5
d_call: TRBD1
cdr3_aa: CASSTGQDNQPQHF
cdr3_nt: TGTGCCAGTAGTACAGGACAGGATAATCAGCCCCAGCATTTT

v_call: TRBV5-8
clone_size: -
j_call: TRBJ2-5
d_call: TRBD2
cdr3_aa: CASSSRALAGQETQYF
cdr3_nt: TGTGCCAGCAGCTCCAGGGCACTAGCGGGCCAAGAGACCCAGTACTTC

v_call: TRBV19
clone_size: -
j_call: TRBJ2-5
d_call: TRBD2
cdr3_aa: CASSGARQAGGPETQYF
cdr3_nt: TGTGCCAGTAGTGGGGCGCGTCAAGCGGGGGGGCCAGAGACCCAGTACTTC